This T cell receptor beta chain was obtained from a study of blood T cell repertoires in COVID-19. Study information: Both acute and convalescent COVID-19 samples were obtained from the United States, Italy and Spain. Sources were T cells, B-cell-depleted T cells, or PBMCs; the material itself was cDNA or gDNA.

In the original workflow: Amplified reference gene primers provided the basis for estimating nucleated cell counts. This table comes from immunoSEQ multiplex PCR, and its TCRdb copy is limited to in-frame clones, with some not included. Clone size and V and J calls were adopted from that table, with D and trimming inferred from the DNA. The repertoire includes fewer than 85,000 clones, around 86% of them detected once, and 8% to 9.5% sits in the top ten. The sequencing sample was made of peripheral blood. The clonotype was recovered from a man in his forties or fifties with active COVID-19.

This CDR3 reads CASSLVLSEQYF. The CDR3 nucleotides are TGTGCCAGCAGCTTAGTTCTCTCCGAGCAGTACTTC. The gene calls are TRBV7-8 and TRBJ2-7; no firm D call. V lost 1 base to trimming and J lost 6 bases, with 7 bases between them. The CDR3 has 12 residues. The germline V gene has CDR1 SGHVS and CDR2 FQNEAQ.